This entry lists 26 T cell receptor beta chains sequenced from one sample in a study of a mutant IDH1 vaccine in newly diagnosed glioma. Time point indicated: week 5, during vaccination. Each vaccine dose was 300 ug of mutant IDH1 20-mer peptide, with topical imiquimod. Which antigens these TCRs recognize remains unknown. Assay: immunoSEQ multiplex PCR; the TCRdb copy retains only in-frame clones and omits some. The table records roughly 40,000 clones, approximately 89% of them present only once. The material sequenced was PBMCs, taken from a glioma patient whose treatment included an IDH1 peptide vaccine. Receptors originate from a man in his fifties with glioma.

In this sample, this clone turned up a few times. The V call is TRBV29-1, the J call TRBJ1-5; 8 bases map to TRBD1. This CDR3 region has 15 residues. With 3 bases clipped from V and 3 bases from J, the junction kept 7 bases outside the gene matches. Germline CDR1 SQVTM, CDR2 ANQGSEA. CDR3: CSVEVRTGLNQPQHF. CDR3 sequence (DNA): TGCAGCGTTGAGGTTCGGACAGGGCTCAATCAGCCCCAGCATTTT. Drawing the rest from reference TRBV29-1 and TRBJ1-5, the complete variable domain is SAVISQKPSRDICQRGTSLTIQCQVDSQVTMMFWYRQQPGQSLTLIATANQGSEATYESGFVIDKFPISRPNLTFSTLTVSNMSPEDSSIYLCSVEVRTGLNQPQHFGDGTRLSIL.

In DNA form, the CDR3 reads TGTGCCGCAGACGACAGCGGATATCAGCCCCAGCATTTT. Protein sequence: CAADDSGYQPQHF. This sequence joins TRBV19 and TRBJ1-5, with D possibly matching TRBD1 (5 bases). The CDR3 contains 13 residues. Germline V gene lookup returns CDR1 LNHDA and CDR2 SQIVND (reference sequence). Deletions cut 11 bases from V and 5 bases from J, with 16 bases between.

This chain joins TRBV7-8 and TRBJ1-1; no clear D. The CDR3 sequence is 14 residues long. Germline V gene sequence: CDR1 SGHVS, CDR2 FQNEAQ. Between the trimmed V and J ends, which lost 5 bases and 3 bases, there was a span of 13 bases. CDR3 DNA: TGTGCCAGCAGCCGGCTTTCGCGAGACACTGAAGCTTTCTTT. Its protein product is CASSRLSRDTEAFF.

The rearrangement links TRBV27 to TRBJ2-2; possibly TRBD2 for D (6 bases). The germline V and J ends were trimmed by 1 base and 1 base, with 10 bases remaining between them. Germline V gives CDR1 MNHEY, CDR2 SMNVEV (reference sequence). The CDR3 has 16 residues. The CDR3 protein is CASSLYGSWNTGELFF. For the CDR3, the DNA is TGTGCCAGCAGTTTATACGGGAGCTGGAACACCGGGGAGCTGTTTTTT.

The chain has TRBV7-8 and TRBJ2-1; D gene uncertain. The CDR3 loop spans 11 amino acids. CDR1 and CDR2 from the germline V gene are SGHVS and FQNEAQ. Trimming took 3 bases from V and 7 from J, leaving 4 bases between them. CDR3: CASSLVNEQFF. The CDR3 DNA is TGTGCCAGCAGCTTGGTGAATGAGCAGTTCTTC. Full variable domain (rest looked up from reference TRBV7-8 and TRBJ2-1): GAGVSQSPRYKVAKRGQDVALRCDPISGHVSLFWYQQALGQGPEFLTYFQNEAQLDKSGLPSDRFFAERPEGSVSTLKIQRTQQEDSAVYLCASSLVNEQFFGPGTRLTVL.

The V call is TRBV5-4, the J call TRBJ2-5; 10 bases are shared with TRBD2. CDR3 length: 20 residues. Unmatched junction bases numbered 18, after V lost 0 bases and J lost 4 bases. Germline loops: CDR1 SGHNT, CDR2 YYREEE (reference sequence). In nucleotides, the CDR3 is TGTGCCAGCAGCTTGGACACCGCTCTAGCGGGAGTATTGGTGGGAGAGACCCAGTACTTC. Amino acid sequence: CASSLDTALAGVLVGETQYF.

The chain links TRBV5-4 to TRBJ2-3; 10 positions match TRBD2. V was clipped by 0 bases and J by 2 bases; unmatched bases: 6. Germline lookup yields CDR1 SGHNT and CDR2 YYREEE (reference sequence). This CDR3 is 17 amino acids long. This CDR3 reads CASSLALAGAFTDTQYF. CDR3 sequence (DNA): TGTGCCAGCAGCTTGGCGCTAGCGGGGGCCTTCACAGATACGCAGTATTTT.

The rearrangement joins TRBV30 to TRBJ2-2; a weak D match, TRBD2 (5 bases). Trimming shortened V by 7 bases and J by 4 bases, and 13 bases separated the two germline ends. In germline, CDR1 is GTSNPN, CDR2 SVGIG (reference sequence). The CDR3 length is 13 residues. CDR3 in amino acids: CASRTAGTGELFF. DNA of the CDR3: TGTGCCTCGAGGACTGCGGGCACCGGGGAGCTGTTTTTT. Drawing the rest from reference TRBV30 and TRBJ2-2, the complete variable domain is SQTIHQWPATLVQPVGSPLSLECTVEGTSNPNLYWYRQAAGRGLQLLFYSVGIGQISSEVPQNLSASRPQDRQFILSSKKLLLSDSGFYLCASRTAGTGELFFGEGSRLTVL.

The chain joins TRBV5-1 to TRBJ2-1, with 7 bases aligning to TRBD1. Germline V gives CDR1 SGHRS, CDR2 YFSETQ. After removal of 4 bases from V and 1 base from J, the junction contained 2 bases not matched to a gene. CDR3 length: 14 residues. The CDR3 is CASSLGQSYNEQFF. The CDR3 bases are TGCGCCAGCAGCCTGGGACAGTCCTACAATGAGCAGTTCTTC.

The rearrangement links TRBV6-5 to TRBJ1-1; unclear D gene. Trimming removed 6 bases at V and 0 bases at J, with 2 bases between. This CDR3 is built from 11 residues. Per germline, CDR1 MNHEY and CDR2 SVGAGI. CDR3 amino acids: CASRLNTEAFF. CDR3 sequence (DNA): TGTGCCAGCAGGCTGAACACTGAAGCTTTCTTT.

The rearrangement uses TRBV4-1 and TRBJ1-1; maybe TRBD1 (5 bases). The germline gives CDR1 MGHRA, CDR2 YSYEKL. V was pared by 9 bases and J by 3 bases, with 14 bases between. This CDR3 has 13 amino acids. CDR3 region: CASTSRGYTEAFF. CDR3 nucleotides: TGCGCCAGTACGTCCCGGGGCTACACTGAAGCTTTCTTT.

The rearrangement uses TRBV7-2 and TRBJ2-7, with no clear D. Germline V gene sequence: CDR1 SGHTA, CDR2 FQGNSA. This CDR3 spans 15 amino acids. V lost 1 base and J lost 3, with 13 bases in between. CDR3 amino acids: CASSLDWQPSYEQYF. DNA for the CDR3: TGTGCCAGCAGCTTAGATTGGCAGCCCAGCTACGAGCAGTACTTC.

The CDR3 sequence: CASSLGGGRAFSGNTIYF. The CDR3 nucleotides are TGTGCCAGCAGCTTGGGCGGCGGCAGGGCCTTCTCTGGAAACACCATATATTTT. The rearrangement uses TRBV5-4 and TRBJ1-3; weak D call: TRBD1 (5 bases). The germline V gene encodes CDR1 SGHNT and CDR2 YYREEE (reference sequence). The CDR3 runs to 18 residues. V was clipped by 0 bases and J by 0 bases, with 16 bases between them.

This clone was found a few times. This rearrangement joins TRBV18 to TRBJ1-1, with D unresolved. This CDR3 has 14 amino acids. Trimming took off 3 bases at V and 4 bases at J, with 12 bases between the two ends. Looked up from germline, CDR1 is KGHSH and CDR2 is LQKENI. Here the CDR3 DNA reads TGTGCCAGCTCACCGTCCAGTACTAGCACTGAAGCTTTCTTT. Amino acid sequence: CASSPSSTSTEAFF.

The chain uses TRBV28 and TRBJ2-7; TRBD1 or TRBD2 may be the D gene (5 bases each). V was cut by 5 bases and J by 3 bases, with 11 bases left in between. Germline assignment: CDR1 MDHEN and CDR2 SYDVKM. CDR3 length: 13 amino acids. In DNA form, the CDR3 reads TGTGCCAGCAGTCGGGGCACCGACTACGAGCAGTACTTC. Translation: CASSRGTDYEQYF.

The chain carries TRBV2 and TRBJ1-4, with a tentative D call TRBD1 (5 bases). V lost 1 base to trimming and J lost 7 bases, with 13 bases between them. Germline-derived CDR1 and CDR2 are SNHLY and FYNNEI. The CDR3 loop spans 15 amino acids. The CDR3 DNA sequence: TGTGCCAGCAGTGAAGGAGGGGTGTGGGGTGAAAAACTGTTTTTT. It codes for CASSEGGVWGEKLFF.

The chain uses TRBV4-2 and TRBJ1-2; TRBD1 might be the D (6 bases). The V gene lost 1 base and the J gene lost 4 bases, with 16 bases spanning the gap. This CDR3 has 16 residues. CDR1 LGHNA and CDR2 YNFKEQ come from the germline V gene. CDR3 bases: TGTGCCAGCAGCCAAGTCCCGTTGGGGGGCACCTATGGCTACACCTTC. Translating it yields CASSQVPLGGTYGYTF.

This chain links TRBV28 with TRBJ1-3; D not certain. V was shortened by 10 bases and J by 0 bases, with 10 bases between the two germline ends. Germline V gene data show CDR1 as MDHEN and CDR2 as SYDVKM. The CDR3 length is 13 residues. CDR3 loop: CAILQSSGNTIYF. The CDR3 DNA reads TGTGCCATCCTACAGAGCTCTGGAAACACCATATATTTT.

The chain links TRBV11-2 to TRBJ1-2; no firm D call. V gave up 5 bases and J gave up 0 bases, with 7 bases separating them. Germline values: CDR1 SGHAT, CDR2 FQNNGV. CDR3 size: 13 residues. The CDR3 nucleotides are TGTGCCAGCAGCCCCTTAGCTAACTATGGCTACACCTTC. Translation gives CASSPLANYGYTF.

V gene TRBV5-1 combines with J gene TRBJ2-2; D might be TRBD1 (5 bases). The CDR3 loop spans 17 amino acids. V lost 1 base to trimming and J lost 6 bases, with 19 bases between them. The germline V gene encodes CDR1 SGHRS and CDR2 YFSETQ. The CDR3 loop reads CASSLRAATEVPGELFF. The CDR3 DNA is TGCGCCAGCAGCTTGCGGGCGGCGACAGAGGTCCCCGGGGAGCTGTTTTTT.

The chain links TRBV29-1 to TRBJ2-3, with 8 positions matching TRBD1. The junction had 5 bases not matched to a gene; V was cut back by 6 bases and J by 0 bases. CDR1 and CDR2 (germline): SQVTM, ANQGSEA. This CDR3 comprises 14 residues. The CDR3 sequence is CSVTRTGSTDTQYF. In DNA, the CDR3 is TGCAGCGTCACACGGACAGGGAGCACAGATACGCAGTATTTT.

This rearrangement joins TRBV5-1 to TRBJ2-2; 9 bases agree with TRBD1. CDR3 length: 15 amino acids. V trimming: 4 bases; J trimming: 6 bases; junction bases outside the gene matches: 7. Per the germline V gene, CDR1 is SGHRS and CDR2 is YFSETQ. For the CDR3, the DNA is TGCGCCAGCAGCAGCCCGGGACAGGGCGCCGGGGAGCTGTTTTTT. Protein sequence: CASSSPGQGAGELFF. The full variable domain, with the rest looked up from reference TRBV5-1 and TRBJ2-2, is KAGVTQTPRYLIKTRGQQVTLSCSPISGHRSVSWYQQTPGQGLQFLFEYFSETQRNKGNFPGRFSGRQFSNSRSEMNVSTLELGDSALYLCASSSPGQGAGELFFGEGSRLTVL.

The CDR3 bases are TGTGCCAGCAGCTCTTTTGGGGGCCTCCGGGTTTTCTTT. As protein: CASSSFGGLRVFF. The V and J genes are TRBV7-2 and TRBJ1-1; possible D gene TRBD1, 6 bases. Per germline, CDR1 SGHTA and CDR2 FQGNSA. The CDR3 is made up of 13 amino acids. Trimming stripped 4 bases from V and 13 bases from J, with 19 bases between.

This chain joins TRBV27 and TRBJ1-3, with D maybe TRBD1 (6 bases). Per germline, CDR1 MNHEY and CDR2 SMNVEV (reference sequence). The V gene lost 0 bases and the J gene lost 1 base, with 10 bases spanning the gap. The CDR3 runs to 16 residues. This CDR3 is CASSLSGGWSGNTIYF. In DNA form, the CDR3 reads TGTGCCAGCAGTTTATCGGGGGGCTGGTCTGGAAACACCATATATTTT.

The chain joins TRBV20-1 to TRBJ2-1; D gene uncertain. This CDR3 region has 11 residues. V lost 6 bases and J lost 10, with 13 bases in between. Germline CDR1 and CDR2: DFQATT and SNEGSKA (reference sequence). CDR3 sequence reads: CSAPDQREQFF. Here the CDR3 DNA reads TGCAGTGCGCCGGATCAACGGGAGCAGTTCTTC.

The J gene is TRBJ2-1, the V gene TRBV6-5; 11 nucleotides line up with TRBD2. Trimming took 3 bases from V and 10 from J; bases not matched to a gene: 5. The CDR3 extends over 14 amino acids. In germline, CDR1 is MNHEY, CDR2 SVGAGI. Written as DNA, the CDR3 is TGTGCCAGCAGTTATAGCGGGGGGGCCAGGGAGCAGTTCTTC. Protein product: CASSYSGGAREQFF.